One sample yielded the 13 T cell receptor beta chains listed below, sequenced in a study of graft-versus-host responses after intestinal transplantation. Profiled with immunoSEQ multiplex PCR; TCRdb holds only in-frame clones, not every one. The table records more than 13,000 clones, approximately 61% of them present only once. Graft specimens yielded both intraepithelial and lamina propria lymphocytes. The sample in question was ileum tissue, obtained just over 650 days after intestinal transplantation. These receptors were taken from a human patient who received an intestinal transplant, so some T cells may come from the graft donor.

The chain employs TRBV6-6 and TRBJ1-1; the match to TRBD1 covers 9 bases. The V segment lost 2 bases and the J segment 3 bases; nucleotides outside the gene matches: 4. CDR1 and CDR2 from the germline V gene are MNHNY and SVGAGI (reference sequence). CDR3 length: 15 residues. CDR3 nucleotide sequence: TGTGCCAGCAGTTACCCACAGGGGGCGGACACTGAAGCTTTCTTT. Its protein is CASSYPQGADTEAFF.

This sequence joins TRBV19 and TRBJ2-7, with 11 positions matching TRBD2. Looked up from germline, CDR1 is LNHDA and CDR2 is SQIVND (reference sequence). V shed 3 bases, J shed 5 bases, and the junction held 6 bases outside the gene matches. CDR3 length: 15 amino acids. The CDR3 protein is CASSIGLAGGHEQYF. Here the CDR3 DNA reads TGTGCCAGTAGTATCGGGCTAGCGGGGGGCCACGAGCAGTACTTC. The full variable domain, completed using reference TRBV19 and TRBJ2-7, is DGGITQSPKYLFRKEGQNVTLSCEQNLNHDAMYWYRQDPGQGLRLIYYSQIVNDFQKGDIAEGYSVSREKKESFPLTVTSAQKNPTAFYLCASSIGLAGGHEQYFGPGTRLTVT.

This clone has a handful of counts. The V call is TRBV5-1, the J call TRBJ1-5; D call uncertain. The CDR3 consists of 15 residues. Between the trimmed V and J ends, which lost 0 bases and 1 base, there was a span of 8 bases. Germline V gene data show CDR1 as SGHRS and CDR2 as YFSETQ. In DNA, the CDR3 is TGCGCCAGCAGCTTGGACAGTGGGAGCAATCAGCCCCAGCATTTT. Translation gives CASSLDSGSNQPQHF.

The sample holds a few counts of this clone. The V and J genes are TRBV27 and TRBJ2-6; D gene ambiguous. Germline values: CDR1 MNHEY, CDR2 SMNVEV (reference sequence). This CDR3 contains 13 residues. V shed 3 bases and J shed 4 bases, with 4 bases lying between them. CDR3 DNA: TGTGCCAGCAGTTTCAGGGGGGCCAACGTCCTGACTTTC. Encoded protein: CASSFRGANVLTF.

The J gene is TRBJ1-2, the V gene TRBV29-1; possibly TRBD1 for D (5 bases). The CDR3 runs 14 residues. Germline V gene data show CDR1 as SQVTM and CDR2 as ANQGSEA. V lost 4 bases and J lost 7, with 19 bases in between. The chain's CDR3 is CSVAWWQGTRGYTF. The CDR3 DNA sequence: TGCAGCGTTGCGTGGTGGCAGGGTACACGTGGCTACACCTTC.

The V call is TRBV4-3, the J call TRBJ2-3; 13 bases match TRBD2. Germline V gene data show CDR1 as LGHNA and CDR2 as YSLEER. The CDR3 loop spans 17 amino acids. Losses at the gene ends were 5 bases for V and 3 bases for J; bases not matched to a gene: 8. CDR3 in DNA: TGCGCCAGCAGCACCCGGACTAGCGGGGGTGGTACAGATACGCAGTATTTT. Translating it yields CASSTRTSGGGTDTQYF.

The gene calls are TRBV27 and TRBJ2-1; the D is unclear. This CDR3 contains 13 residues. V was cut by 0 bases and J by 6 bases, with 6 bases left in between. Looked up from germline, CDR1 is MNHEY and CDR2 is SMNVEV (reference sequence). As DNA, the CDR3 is TGTGCCAGCAGTTTATCTGCTAGCAATGAGCAGTTCTTC. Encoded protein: CASSLSASNEQFF.

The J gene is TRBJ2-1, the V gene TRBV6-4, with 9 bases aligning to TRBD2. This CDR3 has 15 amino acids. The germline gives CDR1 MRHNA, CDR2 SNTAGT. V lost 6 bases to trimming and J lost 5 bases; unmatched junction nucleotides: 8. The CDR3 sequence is CASSPLAGSHNEQFF. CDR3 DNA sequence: TGTGCCAGCAGCCCTCTAGCGGGGTCCCACAATGAGCAGTTCTTC.

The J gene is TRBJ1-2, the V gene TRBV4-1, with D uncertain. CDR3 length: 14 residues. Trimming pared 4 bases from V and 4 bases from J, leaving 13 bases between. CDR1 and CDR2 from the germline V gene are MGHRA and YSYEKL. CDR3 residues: CASSLGPIRYGYTF. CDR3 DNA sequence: TGCGCCAGCAGCCTGGGCCCTATCCGCTATGGCTACACCTTC.

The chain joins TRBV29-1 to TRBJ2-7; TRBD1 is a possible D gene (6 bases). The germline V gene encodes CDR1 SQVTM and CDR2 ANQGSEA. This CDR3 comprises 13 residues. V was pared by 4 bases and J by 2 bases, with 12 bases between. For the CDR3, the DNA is TGCAGCGTTGCAGGGGAGAGCCCCTACGAGCAGTACTTC. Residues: CSVAGESPYEQYF.

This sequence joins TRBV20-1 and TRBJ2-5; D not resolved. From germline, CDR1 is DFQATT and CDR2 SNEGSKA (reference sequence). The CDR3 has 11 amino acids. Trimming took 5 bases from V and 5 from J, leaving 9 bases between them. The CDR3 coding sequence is TGCAGTGCTCCGCTGGGCGAGACCCAGTACTTC. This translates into CSAPLGETQYF.

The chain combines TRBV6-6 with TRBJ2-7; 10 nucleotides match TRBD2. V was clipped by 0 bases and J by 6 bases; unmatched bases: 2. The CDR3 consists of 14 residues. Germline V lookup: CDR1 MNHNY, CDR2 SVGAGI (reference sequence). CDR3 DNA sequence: TGTGCCAGCAGTTACTCGAGCGGGGGGGCCGAGCAGTACTTC. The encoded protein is CASSYSSGGAEQYF.

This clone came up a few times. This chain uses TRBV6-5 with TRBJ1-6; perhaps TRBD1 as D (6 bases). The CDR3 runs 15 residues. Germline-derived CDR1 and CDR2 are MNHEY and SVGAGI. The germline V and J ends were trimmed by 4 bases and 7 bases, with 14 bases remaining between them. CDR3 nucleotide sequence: TGTGCCAGCAGTTCGATAGGGGGTACAAATTCACCCCTCCACTTT. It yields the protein CASSSIGGTNSPLHF.